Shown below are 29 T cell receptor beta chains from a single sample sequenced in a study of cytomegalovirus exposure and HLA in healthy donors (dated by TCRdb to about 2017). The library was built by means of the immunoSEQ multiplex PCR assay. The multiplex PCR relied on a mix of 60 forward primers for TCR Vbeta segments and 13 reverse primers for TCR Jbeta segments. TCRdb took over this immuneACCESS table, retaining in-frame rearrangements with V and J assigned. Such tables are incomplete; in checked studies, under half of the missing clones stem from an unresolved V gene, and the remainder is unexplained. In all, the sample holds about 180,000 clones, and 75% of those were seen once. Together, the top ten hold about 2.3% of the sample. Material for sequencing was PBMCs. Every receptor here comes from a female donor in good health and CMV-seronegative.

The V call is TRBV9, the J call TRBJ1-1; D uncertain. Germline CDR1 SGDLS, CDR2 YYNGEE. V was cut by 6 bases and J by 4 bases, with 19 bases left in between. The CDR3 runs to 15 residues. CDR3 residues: CASTRVRGSGTEAFF. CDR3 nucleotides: TGTGCCAGCACCAGAGTTCGGGGTTCGGGCACTGAAGCTTTCTTT.

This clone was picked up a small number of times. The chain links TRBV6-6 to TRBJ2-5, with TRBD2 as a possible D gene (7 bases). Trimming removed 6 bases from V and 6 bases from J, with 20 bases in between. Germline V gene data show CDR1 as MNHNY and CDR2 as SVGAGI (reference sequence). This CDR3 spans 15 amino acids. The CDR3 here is CASSPLGGQRQTQYF. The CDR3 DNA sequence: TGTGCCAGCAGCCCCCTGGGGGGGCAGCGGCAGACCCAGTACTTC.

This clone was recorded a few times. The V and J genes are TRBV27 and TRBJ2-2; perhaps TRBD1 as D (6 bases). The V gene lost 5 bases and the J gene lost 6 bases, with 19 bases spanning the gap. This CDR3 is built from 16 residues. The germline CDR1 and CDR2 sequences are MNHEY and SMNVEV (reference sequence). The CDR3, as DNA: TGTGCCAGCAGTACCCCAGGCCAGGGGCCCCCCGGGGAGCTGTTTTTT. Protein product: CASSTPGQGPPGELFF.

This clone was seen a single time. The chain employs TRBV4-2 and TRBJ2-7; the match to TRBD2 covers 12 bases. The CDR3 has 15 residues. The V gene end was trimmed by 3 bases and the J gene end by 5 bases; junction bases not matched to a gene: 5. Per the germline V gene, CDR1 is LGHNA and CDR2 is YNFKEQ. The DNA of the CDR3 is TGTGCCAGCAGCCAGGAGACTAGCGGGAGCGACGAGCAGTACTTC. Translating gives CASSQETSGSDEQYF.

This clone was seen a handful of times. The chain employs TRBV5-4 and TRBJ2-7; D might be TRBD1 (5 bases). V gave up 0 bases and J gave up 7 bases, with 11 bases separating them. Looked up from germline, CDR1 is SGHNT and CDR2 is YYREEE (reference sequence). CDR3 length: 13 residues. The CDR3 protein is CASSLGGSGEQYF. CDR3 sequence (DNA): TGTGCCAGCAGCTTGGGGGGCTCCGGTGAGCAGTACTTC.

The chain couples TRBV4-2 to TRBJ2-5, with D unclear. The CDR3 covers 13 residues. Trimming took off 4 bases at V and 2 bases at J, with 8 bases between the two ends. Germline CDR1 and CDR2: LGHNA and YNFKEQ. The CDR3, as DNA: TGTGCCAGCAGCCGACTTCGGCAAGAGACCCAGTACTTC. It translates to CASSRLRQETQYF.

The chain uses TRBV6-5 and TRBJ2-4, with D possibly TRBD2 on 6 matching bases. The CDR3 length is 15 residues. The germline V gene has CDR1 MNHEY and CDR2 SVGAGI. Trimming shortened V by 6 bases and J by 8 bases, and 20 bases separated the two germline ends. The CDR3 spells CASSLSYEGGDIQYF. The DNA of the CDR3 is TGTGCCAGCAGCCTTTCTTATGAGGGAGGTGACATTCAGTACTTC.

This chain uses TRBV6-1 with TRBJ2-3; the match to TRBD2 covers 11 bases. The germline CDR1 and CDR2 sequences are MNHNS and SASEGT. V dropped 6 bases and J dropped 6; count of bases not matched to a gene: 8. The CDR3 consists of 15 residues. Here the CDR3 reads CASRTLAGGPDTQYF. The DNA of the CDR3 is TGTGCCAGCAGGACCTTAGCGGGAGGGCCGGATACGCAGTATTTT.

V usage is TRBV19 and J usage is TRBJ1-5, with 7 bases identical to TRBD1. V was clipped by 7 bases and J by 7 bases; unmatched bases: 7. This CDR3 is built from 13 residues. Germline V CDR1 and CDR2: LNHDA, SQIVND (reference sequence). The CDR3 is CASNAQGIQPQHF. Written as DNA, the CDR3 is TGTGCCAGTAATGCACAGGGGATCCAGCCCCAGCATTTT.

The CDR3 DNA reads TGTGCCAGCAGCCAATCCGGCGGTAGTCAAGAGACCCAGTACTTC. This translates into CASSQSGGSQETQYF. The V gene is TRBV11-2, the J gene TRBJ2-5; D gene uncertain. Germline-derived CDR1 and CDR2 are SGHAT and FQNNGV. This CDR3 contains 15 residues. Trimming shortened V by 5 bases and J by 2 bases, and 15 bases separated the two germline ends.

The CDR3 bases are TGTGCCAGCAGCCACGCCGGGACAGGACTCCAGCCCCAGCATTTT. Its translation is CASSHAGTGLQPQHF. The rearrangement joins TRBV4-2 to TRBJ1-5, with 8 bases fitting TRBD1. The CDR3 covers 15 residues. V gave up 3 bases and J gave up 7 bases; unmatched junction bases: 8. CDR1 is LGHNA and CDR2 is YNFKEQ in the germline V gene.

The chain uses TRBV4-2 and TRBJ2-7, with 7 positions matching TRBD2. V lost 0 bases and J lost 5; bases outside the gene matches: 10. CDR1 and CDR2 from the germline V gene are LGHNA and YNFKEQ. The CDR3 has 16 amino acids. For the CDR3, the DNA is TGTGCCAGCAGCCAAGATTCGGGGGAGGGCCGGGACGAGCAGTACTTC. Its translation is CASSQDSGEGRDEQYF.

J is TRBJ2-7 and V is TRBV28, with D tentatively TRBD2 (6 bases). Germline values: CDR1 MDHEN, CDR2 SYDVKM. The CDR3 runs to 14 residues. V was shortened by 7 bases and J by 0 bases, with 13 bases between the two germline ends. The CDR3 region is CASTTRESSYEQYF. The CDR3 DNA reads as TGTGCCAGCACCACCCGGGAGAGCTCCTACGAGCAGTACTTC.

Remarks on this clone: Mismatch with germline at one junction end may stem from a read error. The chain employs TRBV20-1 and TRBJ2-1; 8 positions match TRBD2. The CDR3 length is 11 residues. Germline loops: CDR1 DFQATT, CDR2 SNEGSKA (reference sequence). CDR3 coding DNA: TGTGTAGCGGGGTCCTACAATGAGCAGTTCTTC. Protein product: CVAGSYNEQFF.

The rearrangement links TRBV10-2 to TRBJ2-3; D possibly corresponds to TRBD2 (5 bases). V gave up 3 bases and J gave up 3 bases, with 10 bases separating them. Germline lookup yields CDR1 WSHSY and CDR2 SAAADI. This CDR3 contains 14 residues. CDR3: CASSETRRTDTQYF. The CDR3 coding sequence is TGCGCCAGCAGTGAAACTAGAAGGACAGATACGCAGTATTTT.

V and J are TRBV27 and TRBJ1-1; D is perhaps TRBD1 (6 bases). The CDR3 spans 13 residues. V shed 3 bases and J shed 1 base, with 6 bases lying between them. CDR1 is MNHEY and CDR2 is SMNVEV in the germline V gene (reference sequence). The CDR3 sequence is CASSLTGNTEAFF. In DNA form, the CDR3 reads TGTGCCAGCAGTTTGACAGGGAACACTGAAGCTTTCTTT.

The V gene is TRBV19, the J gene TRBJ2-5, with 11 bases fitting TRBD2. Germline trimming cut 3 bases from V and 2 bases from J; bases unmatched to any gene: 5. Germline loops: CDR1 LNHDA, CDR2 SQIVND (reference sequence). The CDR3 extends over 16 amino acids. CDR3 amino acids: CASSISGTSGQETQYF. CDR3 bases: TGTGCCAGTAGTATTAGTGGGACTAGCGGACAAGAGACCCAGTACTTC.

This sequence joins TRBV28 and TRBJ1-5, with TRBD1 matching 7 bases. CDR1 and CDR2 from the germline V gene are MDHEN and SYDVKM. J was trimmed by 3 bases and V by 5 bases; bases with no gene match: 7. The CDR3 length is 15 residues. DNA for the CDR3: TGTGCCAGCAGTCCTCTAGGACAGGTCAATCAGCCCCAGCATTTT. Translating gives CASSPLGQVNQPQHF.

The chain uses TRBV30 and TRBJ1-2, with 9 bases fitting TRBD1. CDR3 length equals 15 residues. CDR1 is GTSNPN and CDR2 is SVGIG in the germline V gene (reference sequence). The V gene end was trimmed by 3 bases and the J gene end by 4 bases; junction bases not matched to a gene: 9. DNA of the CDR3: TGTGCCTGGAGCCGACTCGGACAGGGGACCTATGGCTACACCTTC. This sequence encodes CAWSRLGQGTYGYTF.

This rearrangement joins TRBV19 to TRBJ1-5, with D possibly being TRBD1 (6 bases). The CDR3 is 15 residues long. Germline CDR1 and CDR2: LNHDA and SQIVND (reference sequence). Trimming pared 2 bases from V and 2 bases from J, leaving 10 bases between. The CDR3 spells CASSIFGGGNQPQHF. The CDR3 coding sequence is TGTGCCAGTAGTATATTTGGGGGCGGCAATCAGCCCCAGCATTTT. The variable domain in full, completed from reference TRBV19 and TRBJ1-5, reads DGGITQSPKYLFRKEGQNVTLSCEQNLNHDAMYWYRQDPGQGLRLIYYSQIVNDFQKGDIAEGYSVSREKKESFPLTVTSAQKNPTAFYLCASSIFGGGNQPQHFGDGTRLSIL.

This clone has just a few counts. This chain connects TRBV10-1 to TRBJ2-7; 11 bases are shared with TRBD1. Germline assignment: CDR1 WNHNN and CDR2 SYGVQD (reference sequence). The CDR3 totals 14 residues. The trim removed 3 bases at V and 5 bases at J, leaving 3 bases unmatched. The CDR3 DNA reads TGCGCCAGCAGTGACGGGACAGGGGGAGACGAGCAGTACTTC. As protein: CASSDGTGGDEQYF.

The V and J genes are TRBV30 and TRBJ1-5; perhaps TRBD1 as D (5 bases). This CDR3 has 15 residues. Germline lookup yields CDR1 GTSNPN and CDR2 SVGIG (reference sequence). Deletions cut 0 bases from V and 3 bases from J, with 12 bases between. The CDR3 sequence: CAWSVRGLFNQPQHF. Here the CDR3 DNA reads TGTGCCTGGAGTGTACGGGGACTTTTCAATCAGCCCCAGCATTTT.

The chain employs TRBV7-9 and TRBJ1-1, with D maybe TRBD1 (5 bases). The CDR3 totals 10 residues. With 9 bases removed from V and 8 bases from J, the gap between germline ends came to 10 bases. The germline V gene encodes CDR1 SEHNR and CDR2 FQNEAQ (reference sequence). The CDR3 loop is CARRQREAFF. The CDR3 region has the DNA TGTGCCAGGCGACAGAGAGAAGCTTTCTTT.

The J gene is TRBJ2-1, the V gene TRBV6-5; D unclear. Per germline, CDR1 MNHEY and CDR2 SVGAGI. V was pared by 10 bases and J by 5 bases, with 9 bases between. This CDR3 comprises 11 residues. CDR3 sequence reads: CATVRHNEQFF. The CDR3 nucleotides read TGTGCCACCGTGCGGCACAATGAGCAGTTCTTC.

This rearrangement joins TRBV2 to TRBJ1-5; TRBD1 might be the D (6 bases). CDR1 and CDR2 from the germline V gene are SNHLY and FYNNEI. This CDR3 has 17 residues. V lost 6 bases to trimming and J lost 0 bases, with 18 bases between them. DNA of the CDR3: TGTGCCAGCAGCCATGGGACATTTACTTATAGCAATCAGCCCCAGCATTTT. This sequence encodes CASSHGTFTYSNQPQHF.

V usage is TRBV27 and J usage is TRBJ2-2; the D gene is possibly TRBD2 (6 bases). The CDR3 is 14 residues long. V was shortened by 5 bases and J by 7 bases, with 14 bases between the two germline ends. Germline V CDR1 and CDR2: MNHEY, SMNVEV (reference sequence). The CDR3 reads CASSPQRVGGELFF. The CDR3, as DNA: TGTGCCAGCAGTCCCCAGCGGGTTGGCGGGGAGCTGTTTTTT.

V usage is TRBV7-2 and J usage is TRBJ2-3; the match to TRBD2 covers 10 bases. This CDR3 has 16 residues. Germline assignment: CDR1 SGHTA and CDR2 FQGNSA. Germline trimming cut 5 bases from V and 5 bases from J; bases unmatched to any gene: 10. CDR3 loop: CASSQKRGGLVDTQYF. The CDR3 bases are TGTGCCAGCAGCCAGAAGCGGGGGGGCCTCGTAGATACGCAGTATTTT.

For the CDR3, the DNA is TGTGCCAGCAGCTATCAGGGGGGGAACACTGAAGCTTTCTTT. Translation: CASSYQGGNTEAFF. V and J are TRBV5-4 and TRBJ1-1; 7 positions agree with TRBD1. Germline V CDR1 and CDR2: SGHNT, YYREEE (reference sequence). The CDR3 extends over 14 amino acids. The V gene end was trimmed by 3 bases and the J gene end by 1 base; junction bases not matched to a gene: 3. Variable domain in full (rest from reference TRBV5-4 and TRBJ1-1): ETGVTQSPTHLIKTRGQQVTLRCSSQSGHNTVSWYQQALGQGPQFIFQYYREEENGRGNFPPRFSGLQFPNYSSELNVNALELDDSALYLCASSYQGGNTEAFFGQGTRLTVV.

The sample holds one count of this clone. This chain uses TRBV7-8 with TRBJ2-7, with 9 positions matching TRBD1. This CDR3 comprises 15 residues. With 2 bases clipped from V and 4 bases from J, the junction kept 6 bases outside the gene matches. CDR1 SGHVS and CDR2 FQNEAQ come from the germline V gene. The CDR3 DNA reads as TGTGCCAGCAGCTTAATGGGACAGGGCAGATACGAGCAGTACTTC. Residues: CASSLMGQGRYEQYF.